Following are 24 T cell receptor beta chains from one sample sequenced in a study of response to subunit inactivated influenza vaccine. MiXCR, applied by TCRdb to the RT-PCR reads, yields one record per CDR3 protein. The repertoire has under 200,000 distinct CDR3 sequences, about 11% of them found once; the top ten carry under 40%. The input for sequencing was CD8+ T cells sorted from PBMCs, taken less than 30 months after vaccination. These receptor sequences come from a man aged 45-69 years who received an inactivated influenza vaccine.

This clonotype was observed a few times. The rearrangement joins TRBV14 to TRBJ2-1; 14 bases align to TRBD2. The germline gives CDR1 SGHDN, CDR2 FVKESK. This CDR3 has 20 amino acids. Losses at the gene ends were 2 bases for V and 7 bases for J; bases not matched to a gene: 16. The CDR3 DNA is TGTGCCAGCAGCCAACTACCGGGACTAGCGGGAGTCGGAGGTGTGAATGAGCAGTTCTTC. It codes for CASSQLPGLAGVGGVNEQFF.

The V gene is TRBV13, the J gene TRBJ2-7; 10 bases are a match to TRBD1. The CDR3 totals 15 residues. J gave up 2 bases and V 5 bases, and 6 bases lay outside the gene matches. CDR1 PRHDT and CDR2 FYEKMQ come from the germline V gene (reference sequence). The CDR3 DNA sequence: TGTGCCAGCAGCATAAGTGGGACAGGGGCCTACGAGCAGTACTTC. Translated, it gives CASSISGTGAYEQYF.

This clonotype has only a few counts. This chain connects TRBV7-9 to TRBJ2-1; D remains ambiguous. The CDR3 totals 16 residues. Germline V gene data show CDR1 as SEHNR and CDR2 as FQNEAQ (reference sequence). Trimming shortened V by 0 bases and J by 3 bases, and 12 bases separated the two germline ends. The CDR3, as DNA: TGTGCCAGCAGCTTAGCGGTGGGTTCTTACTACAATGAGCAGTTCTTC. This sequence encodes CASSLAVGSYYNEQFF.

This clonotype has just a few counts. The chain carries TRBV10-3 and TRBJ2-7; TRBD1 might be the D (5 bases). CDR3 size: 14 residues. V was trimmed by 3 bases and J by 2 bases, leaving 11 bases between them. CDR1 is ENHRY and CDR2 is SYGVKD in the germline V gene. The CDR3 sequence: CAISDPDRAYEQYF. The DNA for the CDR3 is TGTGCCATCAGTGACCCCGACAGAGCCTACGAGCAGTACTTC.

V is TRBV29-1 and J is TRBJ2-6, with 9 nucleotides matching TRBD1. This CDR3 has 17 residues. Germline CDR1 reads SQVTM; CDR2 reads ANQGSEA. J lost 2 bases, V lost 3 bases, and 8 bases had no gene match. The CDR3 DNA follows: TGCAGCGTTGAGGGGGACAGGGAATCCACTGGGGCCAACGTCCTGACTTTC. Translating it yields CSVEGDRESTGANVLTF.

The chain links TRBV28 to TRBJ2-7, with 9 bases matching TRBD1. CDR1 is MDHEN and CDR2 is SYDVKM in the germline V gene. The ends lost 5 bases at V and 3 bases at J; junction bases unmatched: 5. The CDR3 runs 14 residues. CDR3 loop: CASSPWTGDYEQYF. In nucleotides, the CDR3 is TGTGCCAGCAGTCCCTGGACAGGGGACTACGAGCAGTACTTC.

This clonotype was detected ten times or more. The gene calls are TRBV11-2 and TRBJ1-2; no clear D. Between the trimmed V and J ends, which lost 1 base and 0 bases, there was a span of 3 bases. Germline CDR1 and CDR2: SGHAT and FQNNGV. This CDR3 is 13 amino acids long. Written as DNA, the CDR3 is TGTGCCAGCAGCTTAGGCTCTAACTATGGCTACACCTTC. Protein sequence: CASSLGSNYGYTF. Full variable domain (outside the CDR3, taken from reference TRBV11-2 and TRBJ1-2): EAGVAQSPRYKIIEKRQSVAFWCNPISGHATLYWYQQILGQGPKLLIQFQNNGVVDDSQLPKDRFSAERLKGVDSTLKIQPAKLEDSAVYLCASSLGSNYGYTFGSGTRLTVV.

The chain joins TRBV19 to TRBJ1-5, with 7 bases identical to TRBD1. This CDR3 is 15 amino acids long. CDR1 is LNHDA and CDR2 is SQIVND in the germline V gene (reference sequence). V dropped 4 bases and J dropped 3; count of bases not matched to a gene: 6. The CDR3 protein is CASSTGTAFNQPQHF. The CDR3 DNA reads as TGTGCCAGTAGTACCGGGACAGCCTTCAATCAGCCCCAGCATTTT.

This clonotype was counted a few times. This chain joins TRBV27 and TRBJ2-1; D gene uncertain. V was shortened by 3 bases and J by 10 bases, with 13 bases between the two germline ends. CDR3 size: 13 residues. The germline V gene has CDR1 MNHEY and CDR2 SMNVEV (reference sequence). CDR3 in amino acids: CASSFDGGSEQFF. For the CDR3, the DNA is TGTGCCAGCAGTTTCGACGGCGGATCGGAGCAGTTCTTC.

The CDR3, as DNA: TGTGCCAGCAGACACTCACTAGCGGGAGAAACCGGGGAGCTGTTTTTT. It codes for CASRHSLAGETGELFF. The chain combines TRBV6-2 or TRBV6-3 with TRBJ2-2, with 11 bases lining up with TRBD2. V was pared by 6 bases and J by 5 bases, with 8 bases of the junction left unmatched. Germline CDR1 reads MNHEY; CDR2 reads SVGEGT. The CDR3 length is 16 residues.

The V call is TRBV5-1, the J call TRBJ2-7; D perhaps matches TRBD2 (5 bases). Per germline, CDR1 SGHRS and CDR2 YFSETQ. The ends were cut back, 0 bases at V and 2 bases at J, with 12 bases in the middle. The CDR3 contains 15 residues. As DNA, the CDR3 is TGCGCCAGCAGCTTGGAGCGGAGGCCCCCCTACGAGCAGTACTTC. It is translated as CASSLERRPPYEQYF.

This clonotype has more than one count but fewer than ten. The V call is TRBV4-2, the J call TRBJ2-3; 8 nucleotides match TRBD2. Germline CDR1 and CDR2: LGHNA and YNFKEQ. Trimming took 2 bases from V and 2 from J; bases not matched to a gene: 12. The CDR3 has 18 amino acids. Here the CDR3 DNA reads TGTGCCAGCAGCCAAACGTTACTAGCGGAAGGGTTCACAGATACGCAGTATTTT. Its translation is CASSQTLLAEGFTDTQYF.

The genes are TRBV6-1 and TRBJ1-2; TRBD1 agrees at 8 bases. The V gene's germline CDR1 is MNHNS and CDR2 SASEGT. V was clipped by 1 base and J by 7 bases; unmatched bases: 8. This CDR3 has 15 amino acids. The CDR3 is CASSEEGQGRGGYTF. The CDR3, as DNA: TGTGCCAGCAGTGAAGAAGGACAGGGACGAGGTGGCTACACCTTC.

The rearrangement joins TRBV5-1 to TRBJ2-3; TRBD1 matches at 10 bases. After removal of 3 bases from V and 4 bases from J, the junction contained 2 bases not matched to a gene. CDR1 and CDR2 (germline): SGHRS, YFSETQ. There are 14 residues in the CDR3. As DNA, the CDR3 is TGCGCCAGCAGCTCGACAGGGGGCGCAGATACGCAGTATTTT. It codes for CASSSTGGADTQYF.

This clonotype was counted a few times. V is TRBV2 and J is TRBJ2-2; D gene unclear. Trimming pared 2 bases from V and 7 bases from J, leaving 17 bases between. The CDR3 loop spans 16 amino acids. Germline CDR1 SNHLY, CDR2 FYNNEI. This CDR3 reads CASSEWQLGMGGELFF. The CDR3 DNA follows: TGTGCCAGCAGTGAATGGCAGCTAGGGATGGGCGGGGAGCTGTTTTTT.

Comment on this clonotype: The junction and the germline gene differ at one end; a read error may be behind it. The chain has TRBV7-7 and TRBJ2-5, with TRBD2 matching 8 bases. Looked up from germline, CDR1 is SSHAT and CDR2 is FNYEAQ (reference sequence). This CDR3 region has 14 residues. In DNA, the CDR3 is TGTGCTAGCAGCTTTAGCGGGGAACAAGAGACCCAGTACTTC. It specifies CASSFSGEQETQYF.

This sequence joins TRBV7-8 and TRBJ2-1; D remains unclear. Trimming shortened V by 6 bases and J by 0 bases, and 12 bases separated the two germline ends. The CDR3 has 15 residues. Germline V gives CDR1 SGHVS, CDR2 FQNEAQ. CDR3 nucleotides: TGTGCCAGCAGATCGGACGTGAGCTCCTACAATGAGCAGTTCTTC. Translated: CASRSDVSSYNEQFF. Full variable domain (rest looked up from reference TRBV7-8 and TRBJ2-1): GAGVSQSPRYKVAKRGQDVALRCDPISGHVSLFWYQQALGQGPEFLTYFQNEAQLDKSGLPSDRFFAERPEGSVSTLKIQRTQQEDSAVYLCASRSDVSSYNEQFFGPGTRLTVL.

The genes are TRBV4-2 and TRBJ2-1; TRBD1 is a possible D gene (5 bases). V was trimmed by 1 base and J by 8 bases, leaving 9 bases between them. The CDR3 spans 13 residues. CDR1 LGHNA and CDR2 YNFKEQ come from the germline V gene. In nucleotides, the CDR3 is TGTGCCAGCAGCCAAGGACAGTCCGATGAGCAGTTCTTC. Translating gives CASSQGQSDEQFF.

This rearrangement joins TRBV6-5 to TRBJ1-5; no reliable D call. CDR1 is MNHEY, CDR2 SVGAGI, per germline. V was cut by 2 bases and J by 3 bases, with 5 bases left in between. The CDR3 length is 13 residues. The CDR3 region has the DNA TGTGCCAGCAGTTACGGGATCAATCAGCCCCAGCATTTT. Amino acid sequence: CASSYGINQPQHF.

The J gene is TRBJ2-5, the V gene TRBV6-5; tentative D call: TRBD1 (5 bases). The V and J ends lost 2 bases and 5 bases respectively, with 12 bases between them. Germline loops: CDR1 MNHEY, CDR2 SVGAGI. The CDR3 is 14 residues long. Here the CDR3 DNA reads TGTGCCAGCAGTTACGGGGCAGGTCGGGAGACCCAGTACTTC. Its translation: CASSYGAGRETQYF.

The sample holds many counts of this clonotype. The chain employs TRBV29-1 and TRBJ2-3; no definite D call. The CDR3 is 11 amino acids. V was shortened by 4 bases and J by 9 bases, with 11 bases between the two germline ends. Germline CDR1 reads SQVTM; CDR2 reads ANQGSEA. As DNA, the CDR3 is TGCAGCGTTGTCGACACGTGGACGCAGTATTTT. Protein product: CSVVDTWTQYF.

Of note for this clonotype: This likely reflects a read error, since a far larger clone is one base away. CDR3 amino acids: CAISLGLAYEQYF. In DNA form, the CDR3 reads TGTGCCATCAGCCTTGGACTAGCCTACGAGCAGTACTTC. The rearrangement links TRBV3-1 to TRBJ2-7; 7 nucleotides line up with TRBD2. The length of the CDR3 is 13 residues. Per germline, CDR1 LGHDT and CDR2 YNNKEL (reference sequence).

The chain combines TRBV9 with TRBJ2-1; 7 nucleotides match TRBD1. V trimming: 3 bases; J trimming: 6 bases; junction bases outside the gene matches: 3. There are 13 residues in the CDR3. The germline V gene has CDR1 SGDLS and CDR2 YYNGEE. This CDR3 reads CASSGRQGNEQFF. CDR3 nucleotides: TGTGCCAGCAGCGGACGACAGGGCAATGAGCAGTTCTTC.

The genes are TRBV6-5 and TRBJ2-2, with TRBD2 matching 11 bases. From germline, CDR1 is MNHEY and CDR2 SVGAGI. V shed 2 bases, J shed 6 bases, and the junction held 14 bases outside the gene matches. The CDR3 length is 19 residues. The CDR3 region is CASSYNRIAGGPSPGELFF. The CDR3 DNA is TGTGCCAGCAGTTACAACCGGATAGCGGGAGGGCCCTCTCCCGGGGAGCTGTTTTTT.